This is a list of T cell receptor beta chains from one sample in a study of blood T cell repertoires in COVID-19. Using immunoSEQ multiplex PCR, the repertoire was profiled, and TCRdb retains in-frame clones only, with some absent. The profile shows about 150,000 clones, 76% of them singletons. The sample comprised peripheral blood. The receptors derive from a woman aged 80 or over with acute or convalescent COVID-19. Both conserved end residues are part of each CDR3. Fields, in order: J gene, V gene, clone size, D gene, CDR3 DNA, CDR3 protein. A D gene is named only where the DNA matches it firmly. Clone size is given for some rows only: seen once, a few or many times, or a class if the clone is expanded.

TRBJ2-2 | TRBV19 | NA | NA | TGTGCCAGTAGTATACAGGAAATCGGGGAGCTGTTTTTT | CASSIQEIGELFF
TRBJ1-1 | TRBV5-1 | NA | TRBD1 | TGCGCCAGCAGACCGGGACAGGGGCTGCTCAGGGCTTTCTTT | CASRPGQGLLRAFF
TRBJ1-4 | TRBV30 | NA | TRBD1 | TGTGCCTGGAGCCGGGACAGCTCTAATGAAAAACTGTTTTTT | CAWSRDSSNEKLFF
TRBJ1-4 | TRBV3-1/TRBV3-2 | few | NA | TGTGCCAGCAGCCAACATTCCCCAACTAATGAAAAACTGTTTTTT | CASSQHSPTNEKLFF
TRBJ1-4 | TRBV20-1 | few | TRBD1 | TGCAGTGCTAGTAGACAGGGGGCTACGTCCCCCGAAAAACTGTTTTTT | CSASRQGATSPEKLFF
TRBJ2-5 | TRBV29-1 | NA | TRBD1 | TGCAGCGTTGGTCCTCGGGACAGGGTAGTCGAGACCCAGTACTTC | CSVGPRDRVVETQYF
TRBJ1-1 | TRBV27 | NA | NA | TGTGCCAGCAGCCCTCGGGGGGGAAAGAACACTGAAGCTTTCTTT | CASSPRGGKNTEAFF
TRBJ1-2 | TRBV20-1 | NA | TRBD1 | TGCAGTGCTAGTAAAGAGACAGGGTTCCCCTATGGCTACACCTTC | CSASKETGFPYGYTF
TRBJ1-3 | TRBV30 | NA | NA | TGTGCCTGGAGTGCGGGGTTCTCCGGAAACACCATATATTTT | CAWSAGFSGNTIYF
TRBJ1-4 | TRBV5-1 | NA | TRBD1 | TGCGCCAGCAGCTCCCAGGGGGGTAATGAAAAACTGTTTTTT | CASSSQGGNEKLFF
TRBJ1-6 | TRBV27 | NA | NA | TGTGCCAGCAGTTTCAGACCGACTACCTCCTATAATTCACCCCTCCACTTT | CASSFRPTTSYNSPLHF
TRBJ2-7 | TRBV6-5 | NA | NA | TGTGCCAGCAGCCACTACGAGCAGTACTTC | CASSHYEQYF
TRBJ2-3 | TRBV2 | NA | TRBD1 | TGTGCCAGCTTACGGGCCGGACAGGGTAGCACAGATACGCAGTATTTT | CASLRAGQGSTDTQYF
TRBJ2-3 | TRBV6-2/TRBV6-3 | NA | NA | TGTGCCAGCAGTTACTCGATGGGGGGTACGCAGTATTTT | CASSYSMGGTQYF
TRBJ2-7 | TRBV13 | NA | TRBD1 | TGTGCCAGCAGCCCATCCGGGACAGTGAAAACCTACGAGCAGTACTTC | CASSPSGTVKTYEQYF
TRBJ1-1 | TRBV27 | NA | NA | TGTGCCAGCAGTCCGTACGAGCTCACTGAAGCTTTCTTT | CASSPYELTEAFF
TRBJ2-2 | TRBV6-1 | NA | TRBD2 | TGTGCCAGCAGTGAAGTCAGCGGGAGGGCCTATGTTGCCGGGGAGCTGTTTTTT | CASSEVSGRAYVAGELFF
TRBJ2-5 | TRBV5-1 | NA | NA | TGCGCCAGCAGCTGGGGCGCTTCGGAGACCCAGTACTTC | CASSWGASETQYF
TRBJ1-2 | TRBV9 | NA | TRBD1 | TGTGCCAGCAGCGGTATCCGGGACAGGGAGTTTGGCTACACCTTC | CASSGIRDREFGYTF
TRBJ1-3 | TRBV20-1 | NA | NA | TGCAGTGCTTTTATTGGAAACACCATATATTTT | CSAFIGNTIYF
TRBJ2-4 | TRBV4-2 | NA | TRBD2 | TGTGCCAGCAGCCAAGATGGGAGGGACGGGGCCAAAAACATTCAGTACTTC | CASSQDGRDGAKNIQYF
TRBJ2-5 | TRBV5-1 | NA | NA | TGCGCCAGCAGCTTAGGGGGACGTCCACAAGAGACCCAGTACTTC | CASSLGGRPQETQYF
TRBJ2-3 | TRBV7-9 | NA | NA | TGTGCCAGCAGCTTAAGACTATCTAGCACAGATACGCAGTATTTT | CASSLRLSSTDTQYF
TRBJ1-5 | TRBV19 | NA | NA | TGTGCCAGTAAAACAGGGATGGGCATCCAGCCCCAGCATTTT | CASKTGMGIQPQHF
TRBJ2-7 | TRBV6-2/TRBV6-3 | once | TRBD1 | TGTGCCAGCAGTTACATATCGGGACAGGGCTACGAGCAGTACTTC | CASSYISGQGYEQYF
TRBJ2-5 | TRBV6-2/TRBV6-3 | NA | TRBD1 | TGTGCCAGCAGTCCCGCCGGGACAGCAGAAGAGACCCAGTACTTC | CASSPAGTAEETQYF
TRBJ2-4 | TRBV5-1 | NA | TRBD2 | TGCGCCAGCTCTAGCGGGAGTGAGGCCAAAAACATTCAGTACTTC | CASSSGSEAKNIQYF
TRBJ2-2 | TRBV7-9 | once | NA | TGTGCCAGCAGCTTCACCACAACCGGGGAGCTGTTTTTT | CASSFTTTGELFF
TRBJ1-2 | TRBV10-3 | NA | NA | TGTGCCATCAACCCGGACAGTGGCAACTATGGCTACACCTTC | CAINPDSGNYGYTF
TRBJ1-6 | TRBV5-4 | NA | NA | TGTGCCAGCAGCCCGGACGGGGTTTTGGGTAATTCACCCCTCCACTTT | CASSPDGVLGNSPLHF
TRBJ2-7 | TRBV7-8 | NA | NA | TGTGCCAGCAGCTCTACGCGCAAGAGATACGAGCAGTACTTC | CASSSTRKRYEQYF
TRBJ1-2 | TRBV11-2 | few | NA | TGTGCCAGCACCTTAGGGGCCGGCTATGGCTACACCTTC | CASTLGAGYGYTF